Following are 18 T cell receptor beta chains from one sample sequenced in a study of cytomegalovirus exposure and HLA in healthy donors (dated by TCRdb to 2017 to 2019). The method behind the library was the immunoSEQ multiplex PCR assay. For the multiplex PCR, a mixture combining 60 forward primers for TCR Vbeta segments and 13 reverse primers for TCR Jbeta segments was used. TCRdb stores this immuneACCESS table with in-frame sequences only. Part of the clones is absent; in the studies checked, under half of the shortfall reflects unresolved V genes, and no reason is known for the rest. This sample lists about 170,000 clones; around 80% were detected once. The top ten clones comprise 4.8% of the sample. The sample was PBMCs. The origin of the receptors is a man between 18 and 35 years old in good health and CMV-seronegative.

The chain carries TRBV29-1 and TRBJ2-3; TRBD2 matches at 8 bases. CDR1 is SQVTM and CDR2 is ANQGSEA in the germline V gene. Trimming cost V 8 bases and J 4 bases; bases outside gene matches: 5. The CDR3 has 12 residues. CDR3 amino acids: CSTGLEPDTQYF. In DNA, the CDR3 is TGCAGCACGGGACTAGAGCCAGATACGCAGTATTTT.

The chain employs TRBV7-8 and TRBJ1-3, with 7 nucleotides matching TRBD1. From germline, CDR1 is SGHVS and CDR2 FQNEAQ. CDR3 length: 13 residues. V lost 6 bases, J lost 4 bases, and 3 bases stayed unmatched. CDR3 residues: CASRLQGGNTIYF. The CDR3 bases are TGTGCCAGCAGGTTACAGGGGGGAAACACCATATATTTT.

This chain's CDR3 is CASRRRGEPSSQFTDTQYF. Here the CDR3 DNA reads TGCGCCAGCAGGAGGAGAGGCGAACCAAGTAGTCAATTCACAGATACGCAGTATTTT. The chain recombines TRBV5-1 with TRBJ2-3; D remains unclear. The CDR3 covers 19 residues. Germline V gene lookup returns CDR1 SGHRS and CDR2 YFSETQ. V lost 5 bases and J 2 bases, leaving 27 bases between the germline ends.

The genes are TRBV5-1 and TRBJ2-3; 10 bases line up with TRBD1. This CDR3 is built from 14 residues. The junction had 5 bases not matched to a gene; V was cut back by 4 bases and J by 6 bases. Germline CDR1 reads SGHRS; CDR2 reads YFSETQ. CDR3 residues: CASSPGQGTDTQYF. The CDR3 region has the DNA TGCGCCAGCAGCCCGGGACAGGGGACGGATACGCAGTATTTT.

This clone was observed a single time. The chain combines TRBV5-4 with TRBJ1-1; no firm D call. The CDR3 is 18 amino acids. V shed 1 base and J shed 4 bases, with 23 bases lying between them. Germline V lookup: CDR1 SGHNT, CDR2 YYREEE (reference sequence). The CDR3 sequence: CASSLLVSARDSGTEAFF. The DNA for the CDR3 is TGTGCCAGCAGCTTGTTGGTTTCGGCTAGAGACTCCGGCACTGAAGCTTTCTTT.

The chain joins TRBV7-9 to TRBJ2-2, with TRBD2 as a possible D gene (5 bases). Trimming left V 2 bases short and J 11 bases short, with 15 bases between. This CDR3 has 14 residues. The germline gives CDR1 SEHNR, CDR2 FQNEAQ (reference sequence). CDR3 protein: CASSLRELRGELFF. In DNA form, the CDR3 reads TGTGCCAGCAGCTTAAGGGAGTTACGGGGTGAGCTGTTTTTT.

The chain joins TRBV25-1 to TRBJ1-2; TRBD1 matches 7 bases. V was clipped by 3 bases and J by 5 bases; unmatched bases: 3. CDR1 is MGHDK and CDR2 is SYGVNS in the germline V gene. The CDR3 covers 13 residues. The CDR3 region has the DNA TGTGCCAGCAGTGATCAGGGGGAGTATGGCTACACCTTC. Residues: CASSDQGEYGYTF.

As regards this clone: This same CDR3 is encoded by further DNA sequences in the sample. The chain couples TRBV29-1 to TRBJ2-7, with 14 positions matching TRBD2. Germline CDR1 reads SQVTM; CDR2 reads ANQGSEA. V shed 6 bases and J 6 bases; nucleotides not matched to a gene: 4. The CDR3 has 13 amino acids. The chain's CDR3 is CSVTSGRAGEQYF. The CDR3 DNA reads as TGCAGCGTGACTAGCGGGAGGGCCGGCGAGCAGTACTTC.

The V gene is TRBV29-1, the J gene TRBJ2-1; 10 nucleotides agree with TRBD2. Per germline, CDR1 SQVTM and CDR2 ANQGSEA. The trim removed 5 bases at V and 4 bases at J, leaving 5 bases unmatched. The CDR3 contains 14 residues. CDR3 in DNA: TGCAGCGTTCCAACTAGCGGGATTTACAATGAGCAGTTCTTC. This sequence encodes CSVPTSGIYNEQFF.

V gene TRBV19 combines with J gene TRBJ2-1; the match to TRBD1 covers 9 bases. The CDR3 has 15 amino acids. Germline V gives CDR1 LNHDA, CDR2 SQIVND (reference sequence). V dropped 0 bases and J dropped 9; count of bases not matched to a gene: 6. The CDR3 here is CASSIDGTGWSEQFF. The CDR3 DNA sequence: TGTGCCAGTAGTATAGATGGGACAGGGTGGAGTGAGCAGTTCTTC.

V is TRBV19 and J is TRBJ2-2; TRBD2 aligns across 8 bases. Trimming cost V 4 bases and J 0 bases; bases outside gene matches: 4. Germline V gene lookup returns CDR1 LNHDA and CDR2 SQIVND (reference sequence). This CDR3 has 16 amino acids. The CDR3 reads CASSTIAGPNTGELFF. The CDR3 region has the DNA TGTGCCAGTAGTACAATAGCGGGGCCGAACACCGGGGAGCTGTTTTTT.

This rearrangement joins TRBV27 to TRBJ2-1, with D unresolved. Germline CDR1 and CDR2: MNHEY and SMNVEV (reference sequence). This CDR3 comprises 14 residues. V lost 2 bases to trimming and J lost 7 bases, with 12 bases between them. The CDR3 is CASSLRTATNEQFF. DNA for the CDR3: TGTGCCAGCAGTTTAAGAACAGCCACAAATGAGCAGTTCTTC.

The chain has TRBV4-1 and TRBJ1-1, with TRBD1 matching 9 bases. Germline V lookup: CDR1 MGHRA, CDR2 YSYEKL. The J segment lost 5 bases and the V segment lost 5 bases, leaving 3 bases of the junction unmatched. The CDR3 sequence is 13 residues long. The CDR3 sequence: CASSYGQGTEAFF. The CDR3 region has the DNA TGCGCCAGCAGCTACGGACAGGGGACTGAAGCTTTCTTT.

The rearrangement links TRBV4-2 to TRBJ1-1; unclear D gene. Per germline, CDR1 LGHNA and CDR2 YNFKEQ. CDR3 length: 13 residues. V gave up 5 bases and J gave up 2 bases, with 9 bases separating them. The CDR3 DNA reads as TGTGCCAGCAGCTTTACAGTTAACACTGAAGCTTTCTTT. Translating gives CASSFTVNTEAFF.

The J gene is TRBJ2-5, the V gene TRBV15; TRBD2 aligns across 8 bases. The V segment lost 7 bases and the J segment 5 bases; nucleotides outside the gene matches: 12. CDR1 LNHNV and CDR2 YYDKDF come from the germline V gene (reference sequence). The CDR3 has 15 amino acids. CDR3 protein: CATTRGLADTETQYF. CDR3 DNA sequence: TGTGCCACCACCCGAGGACTAGCCGACACTGAGACCCAGTACTTC. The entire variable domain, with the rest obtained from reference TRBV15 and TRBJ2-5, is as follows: DAMVIQNPRYQVTQFGKPVTLSCSQTLNHNVMYWYQQKSSQAPKLLFHYYDKDFNNEADTPDNFQSRRPNTSFCFLDIRSPGLGDTAMYLCATTRGLADTETQYFGPGTRLLVL.

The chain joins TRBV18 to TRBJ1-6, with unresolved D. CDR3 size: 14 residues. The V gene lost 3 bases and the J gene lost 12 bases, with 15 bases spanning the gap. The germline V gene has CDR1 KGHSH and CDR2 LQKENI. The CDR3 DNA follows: TGTGCCAGCTCACCGGCCGCGAGGGAGGGACCCCTCCACTTT. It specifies CASSPAAREGPLHF.

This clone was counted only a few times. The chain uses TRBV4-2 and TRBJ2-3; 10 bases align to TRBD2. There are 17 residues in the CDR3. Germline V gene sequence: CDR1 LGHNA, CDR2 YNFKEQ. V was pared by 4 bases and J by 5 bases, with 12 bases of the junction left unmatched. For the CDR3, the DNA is TGTGCCAGCAGCCGGCAAACTAGCGGGACCGGTGGAGATACGCAGTATTTT. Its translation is CASSRQTSGTGGDTQYF.

CDR3 DNA sequence: TGCGCCAGCAGCCCGACAGGGGTGGTAAATCGCAACGAGCAGTACTTC. Translated: CASSPTGVVNRNEQYF. The gene calls are TRBV4-1 and TRBJ2-7; 8 bases align to TRBD1. Germline assignment: CDR1 MGHRA and CDR2 YSYEKL. CDR3 size: 16 residues. The V segment lost 4 bases and the J segment 5 bases; nucleotides outside the gene matches: 13.